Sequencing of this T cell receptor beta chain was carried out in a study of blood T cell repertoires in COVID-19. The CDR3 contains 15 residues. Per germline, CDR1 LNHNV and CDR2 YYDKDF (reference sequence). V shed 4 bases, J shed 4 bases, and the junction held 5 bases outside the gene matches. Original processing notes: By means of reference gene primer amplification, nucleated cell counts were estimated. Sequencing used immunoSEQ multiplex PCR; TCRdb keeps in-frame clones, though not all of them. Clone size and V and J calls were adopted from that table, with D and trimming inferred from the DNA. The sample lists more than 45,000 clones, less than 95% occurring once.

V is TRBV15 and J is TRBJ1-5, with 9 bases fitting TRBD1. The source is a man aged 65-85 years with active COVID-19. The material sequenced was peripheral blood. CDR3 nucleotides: TGTGCCACCAGCACAAGGGACAGGGTTAATCAGCCCCAGCATTTT. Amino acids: CATSTRDRVNQPQHF. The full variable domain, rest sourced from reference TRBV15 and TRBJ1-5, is DAMVIQNPRYQVTQFGKPVTLSCSQTLNHNVMYWYQQKSSQAPKLLFHYYDKDFNNEADTPDNFQSRRPNTSFCFLDIRSPGLGDTAMYLCATSTRDRVNQPQHFGDGTRLSIL.